This T cell receptor beta chain was found in a study of cytotoxic CD8 clonotypes in ibrutinib-treated CLL. Study at large: The patients comprised 10 to 12 relapsed/refractory and roughly 15 treatment-naive cases, about 18 IGHV unmutated.

Study-level points and caveats: Starting clonality was above that of age-matched healthy donors and tracked circulating CD8+ T-cell counts.

Of note for this clone: Antigen unknown.

The planned depth of sequencing spanned 1 in 200,000 to 1 in 1 million T cells. Repertoires were generated with immunoSEQ multiplex PCR, while TCRdb's copy carries only in-frame clones and drops some. Of some 310,000 clones in the sample, around four fifths were seen once. The CDR3 contains 13 residues. Germline V CDR1 and CDR2: MGHRA, YSYEKL. The ends were cut back, 1 base at V and 7 bases at J, with 8 bases in the middle. This clonotype was sampled from a human donor with chronic lymphocytic leukemia. Specimen: PBMCs, collected before ibrutinib treatment. The V and J genes are TRBV4-1 and TRBJ2-1; perhaps TRBD1 as D (5 bases). The CDR3 reads CASSQARQNEQFF. CDR3 nucleotides: TGCGCCAGCAGCCAAGCTCGACAGAATGAGCAGTTCTTC.